This T cell receptor (beta chain) was documented in a study of shared clonotypes between healthy human individuals. Study conclusions and caveats: Represented genetic and exposure-history diversity was restricted by having few donors.

Partitioning of CD4+ cells yielded a CD45RA+ naive subset and a CD45RA-negative memory subset. Germline V lookup: CDR1 SGHRS, CDR2 YFSETQ. The CDR3 loop spans 13 amino acids. V was trimmed by 0 bases and J by 7 bases, leaving 11 bases between them. Regarding this clone: Its specificity is not known.

Repertoires were generated with immunoSEQ multiplex PCR, while TCRdb's copy carries only in-frame clones and drops some. The table includes some 500,000 clones, 95% to 97% detected once. The chain carries TRBV5-1 and TRBJ2-7; D possibly corresponds to TRBD1 (5 bases). Sequenced input: naive CD4+ T cells sorted from blood. The subset denotes: CD45RA+ positively selected. The TCR comes from a woman aged 25-40 years in good health. The CDR3 sequence: CASSLGRAEEQYF. The CDR3 nucleotides read TGCGCCAGCAGCTTGGGCAGGGCGGAAGAGCAGTACTTC.